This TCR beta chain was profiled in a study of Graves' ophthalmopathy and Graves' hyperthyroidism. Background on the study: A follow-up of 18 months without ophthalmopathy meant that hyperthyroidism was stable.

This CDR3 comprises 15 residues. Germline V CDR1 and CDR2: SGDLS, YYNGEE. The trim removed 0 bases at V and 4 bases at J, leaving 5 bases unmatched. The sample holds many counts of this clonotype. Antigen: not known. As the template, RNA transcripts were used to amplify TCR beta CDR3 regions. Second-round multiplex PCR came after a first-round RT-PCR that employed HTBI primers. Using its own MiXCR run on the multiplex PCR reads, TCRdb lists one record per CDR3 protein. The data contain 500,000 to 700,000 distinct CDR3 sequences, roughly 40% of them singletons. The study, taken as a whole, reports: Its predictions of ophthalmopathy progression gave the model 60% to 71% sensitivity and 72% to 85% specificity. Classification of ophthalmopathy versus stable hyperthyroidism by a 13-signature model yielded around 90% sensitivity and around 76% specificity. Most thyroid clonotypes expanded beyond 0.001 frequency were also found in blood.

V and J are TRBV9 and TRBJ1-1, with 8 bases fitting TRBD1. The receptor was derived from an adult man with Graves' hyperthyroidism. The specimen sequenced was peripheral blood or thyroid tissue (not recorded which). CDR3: CASSVAGQGATEAFF. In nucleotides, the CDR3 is TGTGCCAGCAGCGTAGCAGGGCAGGGGGCCACTGAAGCTTTCTTT. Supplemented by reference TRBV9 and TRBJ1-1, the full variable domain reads DSGVTQTPKHLITATGQRVTLRCSPRSGDLSVYWYQQSLDQGLQFLIQYYNGEERAKGNILERFSAQQFPDLHSELNLSSLELGDSALYFCASSVAGQGATEAFFGQGTRLTVV.